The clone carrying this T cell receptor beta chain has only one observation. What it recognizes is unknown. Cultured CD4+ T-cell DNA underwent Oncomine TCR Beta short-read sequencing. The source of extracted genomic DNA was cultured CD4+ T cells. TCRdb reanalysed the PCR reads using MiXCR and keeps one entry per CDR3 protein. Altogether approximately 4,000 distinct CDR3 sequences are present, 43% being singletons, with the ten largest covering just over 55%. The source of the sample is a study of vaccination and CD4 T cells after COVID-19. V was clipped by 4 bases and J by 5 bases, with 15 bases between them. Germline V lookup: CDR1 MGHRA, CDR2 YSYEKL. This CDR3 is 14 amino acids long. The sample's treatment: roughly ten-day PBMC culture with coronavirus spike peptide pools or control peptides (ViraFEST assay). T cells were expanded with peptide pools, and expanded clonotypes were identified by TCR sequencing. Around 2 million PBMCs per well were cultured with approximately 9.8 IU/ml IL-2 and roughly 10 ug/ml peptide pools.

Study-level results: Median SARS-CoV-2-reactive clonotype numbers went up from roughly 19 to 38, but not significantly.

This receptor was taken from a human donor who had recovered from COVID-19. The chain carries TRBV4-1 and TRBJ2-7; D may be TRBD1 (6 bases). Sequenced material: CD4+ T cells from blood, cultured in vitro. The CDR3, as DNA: TGCGCCAGCAGCCGGCTCCACAGGGACCACGAGCAGTACTTC. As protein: CASSRLHRDHEQYF.